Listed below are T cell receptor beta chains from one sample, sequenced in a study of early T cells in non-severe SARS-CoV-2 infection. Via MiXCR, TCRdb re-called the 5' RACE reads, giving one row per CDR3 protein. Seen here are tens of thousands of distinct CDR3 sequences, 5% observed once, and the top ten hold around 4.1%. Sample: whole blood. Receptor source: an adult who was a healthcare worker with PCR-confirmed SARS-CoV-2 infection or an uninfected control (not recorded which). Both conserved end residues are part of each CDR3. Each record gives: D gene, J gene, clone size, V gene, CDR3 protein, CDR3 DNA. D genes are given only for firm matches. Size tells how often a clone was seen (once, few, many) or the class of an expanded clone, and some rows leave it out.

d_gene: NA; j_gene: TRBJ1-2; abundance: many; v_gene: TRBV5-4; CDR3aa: CASRTTEGGYTF; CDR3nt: TGTGCCAGCAGGACGACGGAAGGCGGCTACACCTTC
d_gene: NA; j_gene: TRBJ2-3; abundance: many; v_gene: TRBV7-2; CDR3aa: CASSLLWTPTDTQYF; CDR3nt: TGTGCCAGCAGTCTGCTTTGGACCCCCACAGATACGCAGTATTTT
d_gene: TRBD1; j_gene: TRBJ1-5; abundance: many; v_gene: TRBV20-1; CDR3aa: CSAYNRQGLISNQPQHF; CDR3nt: TGCAGTGCTTATAATCGACAGGGGCTTATTAGCAATCAGCCCCAGCATTTT
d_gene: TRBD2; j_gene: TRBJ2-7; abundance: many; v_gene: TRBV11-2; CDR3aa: CASSLATAGVTYEQYF; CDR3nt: TGTGCCAGCAGCTTAGCAACGGCGGGGGTCACCTACGAGCAGTACTTC
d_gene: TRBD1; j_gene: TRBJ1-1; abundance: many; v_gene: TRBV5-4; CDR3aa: CASSLGTGEAFF; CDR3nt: TGTGCCAGCAGCTTAGGGACAGGTGAAGCTTTCTTT
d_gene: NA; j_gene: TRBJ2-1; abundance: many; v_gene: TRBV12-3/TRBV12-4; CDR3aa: CASSLDTQAEFF; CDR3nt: TGTGCCAGCAGTTTAGACACCCAGGCTGAGTTCTTC
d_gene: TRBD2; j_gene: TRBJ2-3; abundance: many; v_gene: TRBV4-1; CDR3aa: CASSQVLAGGFTSTDTQYF; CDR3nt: TGCGCCAGCAGCCAAGTGCTAGCGGGGGGTTTCACTAGCACAGATACGCAGTATTTT
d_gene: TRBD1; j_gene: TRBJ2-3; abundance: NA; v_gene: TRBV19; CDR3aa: CASSSPAGQGVGDTQYF; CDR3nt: TGTGCCAGTAGTAGCCCGGCCGGACAGGGGGTAGGAGATACGCAGTATTTT
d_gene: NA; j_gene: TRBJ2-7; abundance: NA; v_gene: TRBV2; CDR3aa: CASTAVSYEQYF; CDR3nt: TGTGCCAGCACAGCGGTCTCCTACGAGCAGTACTTC
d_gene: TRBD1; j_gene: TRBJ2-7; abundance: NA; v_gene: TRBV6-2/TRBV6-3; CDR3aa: CASSFGQGPYEQYF; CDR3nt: TGTGCCAGCAGTTTCGGACAGGGCCCCTACGAGCAGTACTTC
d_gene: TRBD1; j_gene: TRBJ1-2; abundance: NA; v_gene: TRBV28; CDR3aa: CASSLGQGYGYTF; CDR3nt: TGTGCCAGCAGCCTCGGACAGGGCTATGGCTACACCTTC
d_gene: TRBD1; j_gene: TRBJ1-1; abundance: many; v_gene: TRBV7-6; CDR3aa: CASSLETGRGVNTEAFF; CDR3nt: TGTGCCAGCAGCTTAGAGACAGGGAGAGGGGTGAACACTGAAGCTTTCTTT
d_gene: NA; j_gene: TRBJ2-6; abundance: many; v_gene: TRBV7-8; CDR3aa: CASSSGQTGVLTF; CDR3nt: TGTGCCAGCAGCTCCGGACAGACGGGGGTCCTGACTTTC
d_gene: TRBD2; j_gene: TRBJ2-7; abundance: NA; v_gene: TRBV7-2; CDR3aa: CASSAKLAGMGEQYF; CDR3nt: TGTGCCAGCAGCGCCAAACTAGCGGGGATGGGGGAGCAGTACTTC
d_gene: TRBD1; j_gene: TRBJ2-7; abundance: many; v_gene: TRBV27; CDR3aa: CASSLRQGPYEQYF; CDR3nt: TGTGCCAGCAGTCTCCGACAGGGTCCCTACGAGCAGTACTTC
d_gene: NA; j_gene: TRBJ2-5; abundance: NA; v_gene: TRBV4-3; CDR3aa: CASSQEQGTQETQYF; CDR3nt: TGCGCCAGCAGCCAAGAGCAGGGAACGCAAGAGACCCAGTACTTC
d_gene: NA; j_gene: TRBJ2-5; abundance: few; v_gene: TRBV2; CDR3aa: CASSKQETQYF; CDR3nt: TGTGCCAGCAGTAAACAAGAGACCCAGTACTTC
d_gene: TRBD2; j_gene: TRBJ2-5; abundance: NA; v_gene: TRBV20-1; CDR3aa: CSARDPSGGQETQYF; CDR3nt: TGCAGTGCTAGAGACCCTAGCGGGGGGCAGGAGACCCAGTACTTC
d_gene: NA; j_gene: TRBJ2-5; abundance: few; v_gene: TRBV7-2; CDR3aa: CASSPRTGEGYF; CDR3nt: TGTGCCAGCAGCCCCCGGACGGGTGAAGGGTACTTC
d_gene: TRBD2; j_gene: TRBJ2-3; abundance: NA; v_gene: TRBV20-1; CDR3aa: CSALGLAGTDTQYF; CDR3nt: TGCAGTGCACTGGGACTAGCGGGCACAGATACGCAGTATTTT
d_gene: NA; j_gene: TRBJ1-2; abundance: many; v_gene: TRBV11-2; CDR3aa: CASSLVVNYGYTF; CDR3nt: TGTGCCAGCAGCTTAGTGGTCAACTATGGCTACACCTTC
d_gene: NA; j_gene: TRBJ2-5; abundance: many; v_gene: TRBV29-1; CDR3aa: CSAQRVQETQYF; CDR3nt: TGCAGCGCCCAGAGAGTCCAAGAGACCCAGTACTTC
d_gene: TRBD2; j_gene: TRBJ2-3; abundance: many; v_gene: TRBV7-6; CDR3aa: CASSPLAGHTDTQYF; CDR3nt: TGTGCCAGCAGCCCATTAGCGGGACACACAGATACGCAGTATTTT
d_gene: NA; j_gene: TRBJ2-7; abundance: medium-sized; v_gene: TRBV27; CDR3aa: CASTLIPGSYEQYF; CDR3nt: TGTGCCAGCACCCTCATCCCAGGGTCCTACGAGCAGTACTTC
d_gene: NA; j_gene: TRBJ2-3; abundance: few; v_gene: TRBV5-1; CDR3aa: CASSLEGEVDTQYF; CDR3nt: TGCGCCAGCAGCTTGGAGGGGGAGGTAGATACGCAGTATTTT
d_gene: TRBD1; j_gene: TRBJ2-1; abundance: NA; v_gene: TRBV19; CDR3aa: CASSPTWTGVVGYNEQFF; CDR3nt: TGTGCCAGTAGTCCTACTTGGACAGGGGTCGTTGGGTACAATGAGCAGTTCTTC
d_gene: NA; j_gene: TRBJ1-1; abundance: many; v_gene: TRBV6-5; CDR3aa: CASNPLRTNTEAFF; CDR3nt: TGTGCCTCCAACCCCCTGAGAACCAACACTGAAGCTTTCTTT
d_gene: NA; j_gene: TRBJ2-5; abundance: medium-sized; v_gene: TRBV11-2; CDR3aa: CASSLRETQYF; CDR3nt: TGTGCCAGCAGCTTACGAGAGACCCAGTACTTC
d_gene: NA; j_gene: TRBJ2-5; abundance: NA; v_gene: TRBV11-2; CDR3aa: CASSLDWAGAETQYF; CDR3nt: TGTGCCAGCAGCTTAGATTGGGCAGGGGCGGAGACCCAGTACTTC
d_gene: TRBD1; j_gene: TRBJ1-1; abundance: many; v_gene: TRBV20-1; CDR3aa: CSASRQGGTEAFF; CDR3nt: TGCAGTGCTTCAAGACAGGGAGGGACTGAAGCTTTCTTT